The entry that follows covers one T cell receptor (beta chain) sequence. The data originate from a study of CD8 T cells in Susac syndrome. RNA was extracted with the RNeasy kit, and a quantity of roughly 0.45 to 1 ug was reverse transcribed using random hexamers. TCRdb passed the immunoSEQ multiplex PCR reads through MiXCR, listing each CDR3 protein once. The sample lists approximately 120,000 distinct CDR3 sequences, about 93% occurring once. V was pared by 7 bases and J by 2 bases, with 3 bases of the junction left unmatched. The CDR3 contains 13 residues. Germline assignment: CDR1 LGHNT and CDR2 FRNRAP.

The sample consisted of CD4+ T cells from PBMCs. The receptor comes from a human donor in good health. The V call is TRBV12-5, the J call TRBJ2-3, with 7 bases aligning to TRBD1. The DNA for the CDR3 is TGTGCTAGTGCCAGGGGGATCACAGATACGCAGTATTTT. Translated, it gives CASARGITDTQYF. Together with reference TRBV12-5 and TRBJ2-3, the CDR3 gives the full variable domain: DARVTQTPRHKVTEMGQEVTMRCQPILGHNTVFWYRQTMMQGLELLAYFRNRAPLDDSGMPKDRFSAEMPDATLATLKIQPSEPRDSAVYFCASARGITDTQYFGPGTRLTVL.